One sample yielded the 3 T cell receptor beta chains listed below, sequenced in a study of blood T cell repertoires in COVID-19. Here immunoSEQ multiplex PCR was the method, and the copy in TCRdb shows in-frame clones only, minus some. The table records 300,000 to 500,000 clones, roughly 88% of them present only once. Sequencing input: PBMCs or T cells enriched from blood (not recorded which). Every receptor here comes from a woman younger than 45 with acute COVID-19.

The rearrangement links TRBV30 to TRBJ1-5, with 7 bases identical to TRBD1. J was trimmed by 2 bases and V by 0 bases; bases with no gene match: 4. Looked up from germline, CDR1 is GTSNPN and CDR2 is SVGIG (reference sequence). This CDR3 has 15 amino acids. In nucleotides, the CDR3 is TGTGCCTGGAGTGTAAGGCAGGGGGGCAATCAGCCCCAGCATTTT. This translates into CAWSVRQGGNQPQHF.

The genes are TRBV10-3 and TRBJ1-2, with 7 bases aligning to TRBD1. The junction had 9 bases not matched to a gene; V was cut back by 0 bases and J by 2 bases. There are 17 residues in the CDR3. CDR1 and CDR2 from the germline V gene are ENHRY and SYGVKD. The CDR3 DNA sequence: TGTGCCATCAGTGAGTCTAAACGGGACAGCCAAAACTATGGCTACACCTTC. Amino acids: CAISESKRDSQNYGYTF.

The genes are TRBV6-4 and TRBJ2-7, with a weak D call TRBD1 (7 bases). Trimming stripped 5 bases from V and 1 base from J, with 21 bases between. The CDR3 is 17 amino acids. The germline V gene encodes CDR1 MRHNA and CDR2 SNTAGT. The CDR3 loop is CASSTSIDREESYEQYF. CDR3 coding DNA: TGTGCCAGCAGTACTTCCATCGACAGGGAGGAGTCCTACGAGCAGTACTTC.